These 32 T cell receptor beta chains originate from one sample sequenced in a study of cytomegalovirus exposure and HLA in healthy donors. PCR involved 60 Vbeta and 13 Jbeta primers. The assay was immunoSEQ multiplex PCR, and TCRdb's table has in-frame clones only and misses some. The sample records 160,000 or so clones, about 77% being singletons. The sample consisted of PBMCs. These receptors were obtained from a man aged 60 to 69 in good health and CMV-seronegative.

Concerning this clone itself: One junction end does not reproduce the germline sequence, and a read error may be involved. The chain uses TRBV27 and TRBJ1-6; tentative D call: TRBD1 (6 bases). The V gene's germline CDR1 is MNHEY and CDR2 SMNVEV (reference sequence). The CDR3 spans 13 residues. Here the CDR3 DNA reads TGTGCCAGCGGCGGACAGACGAATTCACCCCTCAACTTT. It specifies CASGGQTNSPLNF.

The chain has TRBV7-9 and TRBJ1-5; D remains unclear. CDR1 and CDR2 from the germline V gene are SEHNR and FQNEAQ (reference sequence). Trimming removed 0 bases from V and 5 bases from J, with 8 bases in between. The CDR3 length is 14 residues. The CDR3 coding sequence is TGTGCCAGCAGCTTAGCTGGCCGTGATCAGCCCCAGCATTTT. Amino acid sequence: CASSLAGRDQPQHF.

This clone was seen only once. V is TRBV2 and J is TRBJ1-4; D call uncertain. Germline CDR1 reads SNHLY; CDR2 reads FYNNEI. Trimming pared 5 bases from V and 2 bases from J, leaving 12 bases between. This CDR3 has 15 residues. As DNA, the CDR3 is TGTGCCAGCAGTAAAGTCAGGCCGACTAATGAAAAACTGTTTTTT. Its protein is CASSKVRPTNEKLFF.

This chain joins TRBV9 and TRBJ1-4, with 8 positions matching TRBD1. The CDR3 contains 15 residues. V shed 3 bases and J 7 bases; nucleotides not matched to a gene: 8. Germline CDR1 reads SGDLS; CDR2 reads YYNGEE. CDR3 protein: CASSGQGQGTEKLFF. In DNA, the CDR3 is TGTGCCAGCAGCGGACAAGGACAGGGCACTGAAAAACTGTTTTTT.

The chain recombines TRBV14 with TRBJ2-1; 9 bases agree with TRBD2. CDR1 and CDR2 (germline): SGHDN, FVKESK. The trim removed 0 bases at V and 3 bases at J, leaving 3 bases unmatched. The CDR3 sequence is 16 residues long. CDR3 in DNA: TGTGCCAGCAGCCAAGAGCGGGGGGGCATCTACAATGAGCAGTTCTTC. Its translation: CASSQERGGIYNEQFF. Full variable domain (remainder filled in from reference TRBV14 and TRBJ2-1): EAGVTQFPSHSVIEKGQTVTLRCDPISGHDNLYWYRRVMGKEIKFLLHFVKESKQDESGMPNNRFLAERTGGTYSTLKVQPAELEDSGVYFCASSQERGGIYNEQFFGPGTRLTVL.

The CDR3 nucleotides are TGTGCCAGCAGTTTTCAACTGACTAGCGCAGCCTACGAGCAGTACTTC. Its protein is CASSFQLTSAAYEQYF. The chain has TRBV6-5 and TRBJ2-7; 8 bases align to TRBD2. V lost 4 bases and J lost 2; bases outside the gene matches: 10. CDR3 length: 16 residues. CDR1 and CDR2 (germline): MNHEY, SVGAGI.

V usage is TRBV2 and J usage is TRBJ2-5, with D perhaps matching TRBD1 (5 bases). The length of the CDR3 is 15 residues. From germline, CDR1 is SNHLY and CDR2 FYNNEI. Between the trimmed V and J ends, which lost 6 bases and 1 base, there was a span of 15 bases. The CDR3 nucleotides are TGTGCCAGCAGGACTGATAGGGGCTTCCAAGAGACCCAGTACTTC. Its translation: CASRTDRGFQETQYF.

In regard to this clone: The sample holds other DNA sequences that translate to the same CDR3. V usage is TRBV6-6 and J usage is TRBJ2-1; 7 nucleotides match TRBD1. The CDR3 contains 13 residues. The J segment lost 3 bases and the V segment lost 5 bases, leaving 1 base of the junction unmatched. Germline V gene lookup returns CDR1 MNHNY and CDR2 SVGAGI (reference sequence). In DNA form, the CDR3 reads TGTGCCAGCAGTAGGGACAGCTACAATGAGCAGTTCTTC. Translated, it gives CASSRDSYNEQFF.

This clone was counted between two and nine times. Other nucleotide sequences in the sample specify the same CDR3. The chain uses TRBV5-1 and TRBJ1-1; 10 nucleotides agree with TRBD1. The ends lost 4 bases at V and 2 bases at J; junction bases unmatched: 8. Germline V gene data show CDR1 as SGHRS and CDR2 as YFSETQ. This CDR3 has 16 amino acids. The CDR3 spells CASSTGTGAINTEAFF. The DNA of the CDR3 is TGCGCCAGCAGCACGGGGACAGGGGCAATAAACACTGAAGCTTTCTTT.

This chain joins TRBV7-2 and TRBJ2-2; D remains unclear. Trimming took 1 base from V and 7 from J, leaving 4 bases between them. Germline CDR1 reads SGHTA; CDR2 reads FQGNSA. There are 12 residues in the CDR3. This chain's CDR3 is CASSLGSGELFF. For the CDR3, the DNA is TGTGCCAGCAGCTTAGGCAGCGGGGAGCTGTTTTTT.

CDR3 in amino acids: CASSSVRGNLGLYNEQFF. The CDR3 region has the DNA TGTGCCAGCAGTTCAGTCCGGGGGAACTTGGGGCTCTACAATGAGCAGTTCTTC. This sequence joins TRBV27 and TRBJ2-1, with a possible D match to TRBD2 (6 bases). V lost 4 bases to trimming and J lost 3 bases, with 22 bases between them. Germline CDR1 and CDR2: MNHEY and SMNVEV (reference sequence). The CDR3 totals 18 residues.

The genes are TRBV27 and TRBJ2-7; a weak D match, TRBD2 (7 bases). The germline V and J ends were trimmed by 3 bases and 5 bases, with 14 bases remaining between them. Per the germline V gene, CDR1 is MNHEY and CDR2 is SMNVEV (reference sequence). The CDR3 is 14 amino acids. The CDR3 is CASSFWGGANEQYF. In DNA form, the CDR3 reads TGTGCCAGCAGTTTTTGGGGGGGGGCCAACGAGCAGTACTTC.

The CDR3 bases are TGCAGCGTTGCCTCGCTAGCGGGAGCGGGCCTCTCCTACGAGCAGTACTTC. Residues: CSVASLAGAGLSYEQYF. The rearrangement links TRBV29-1 to TRBJ2-7; 10 positions agree with TRBD2. This CDR3 region has 17 residues. Per the germline V gene, CDR1 is SQVTM and CDR2 is ANQGSEA. The ends lost 4 bases at V and 0 bases at J; junction bases unmatched: 12.

V and J are TRBV29-1 and TRBJ1-1; weak D call: TRBD1 (5 bases). Germline CDR1 and CDR2: SQVTM and ANQGSEA. The CDR3 contains 13 residues. The ends were cut back, 3 bases at V and 2 bases at J, with 10 bases in the middle. CDR3 sequence reads: CSVDGGRNTEAFF. In DNA form, the CDR3 reads TGCAGCGTTGATGGGGGGAGAAACACTGAAGCTTTCTTT.

The chain links TRBV5-1 to TRBJ1-5; 7 bases align to TRBD1. Per the germline V gene, CDR1 is SGHRS and CDR2 is YFSETQ. V was clipped by 0 bases and J by 4 bases; unmatched bases: 4. CDR3 length: 15 amino acids. The CDR3 reads CASSLDDRENQPQHF. The CDR3, as DNA: TGCGCCAGCAGCTTGGACGACAGGGAAAATCAGCCCCAGCATTTT.

This clone is a singleton in its sample. An end of the junction does not agree with germline; a read error may underlie this. J is TRBJ1-5 and V is TRBV19; 7 positions match TRBD1. CDR1 LNHDA and CDR2 SQIVND come from the germline V gene (reference sequence). The length of the CDR3 is 15 residues. CDR3 in DNA: TGTGCCACCGGACCGGGACAGAATAGCAATCAGCCCCAGAATTTT. As protein: CATGPGQNSNQPQNF.

V gene TRBV7-3 combines with J gene TRBJ2-7, with 7 bases identical to TRBD2. Germline V gene lookup returns CDR1 SGHTA and CDR2 FQGTGA. V lost 3 bases to trimming and J lost 6 bases; unmatched junction nucleotides: 8. This CDR3 is 14 amino acids long. The CDR3 loop reads CASSFSTSDLEQYF. CDR3 sequence (DNA): TGTGCCAGCAGCTTTTCCACTAGCGACCTCGAGCAGTACTTC.

This clone has a single count. The genes are TRBV5-1 and TRBJ2-3, with 10 bases fitting TRBD2. The CDR3 runs to 16 residues. V dropped 2 bases and J dropped 0; count of bases not matched to a gene: 3. The germline V gene encodes CDR1 SGHRS and CDR2 YFSETQ. The DNA for the CDR3 is TGCGCCAGCAGCTTAGCGGGAGGGCACAGCACAGATACGCAGTATTTT. It yields the protein CASSLAGGHSTDTQYF.

This clone was seen only once. The chain is built from TRBV9 and TRBJ2-1, with 9 bases matching TRBD2. V was pared by 3 bases and J by 2 bases, with 9 bases of the junction left unmatched. The CDR3 extends over 17 amino acids. Per the germline V gene, CDR1 is SGDLS and CDR2 is YYNGEE. The CDR3 loop is CASSALPRGGPYNEQFF. As DNA, the CDR3 is TGTGCCAGCAGCGCTCTCCCGCGGGGGGGCCCCTACAATGAGCAGTTCTTC.

The rearrangement links TRBV28 to TRBJ2-7; no firm D call. The CDR3 contains 14 residues. The V end was cut by 7 bases, the J end by 3 bases, with 16 bases between. Germline values: CDR1 MDHEN, CDR2 SYDVKM. CDR3 sequence reads: CASKTLGGYYEQYF. The CDR3 bases are TGTGCCAGCAAAACCCTTGGCGGCTACTACGAGCAGTACTTC.

The chain is built from TRBV14 and TRBJ1-1, with 7 bases identical to TRBD1. CDR3 length: 14 amino acids. V gave up 3 bases and J gave up 4 bases; unmatched junction bases: 5. Germline V gene lookup returns CDR1 SGHDN and CDR2 FVKESK. CDR3 nucleotides: TGTGCCAGCAGCCAGCTGACAGGGCCCACTGAAGCTTTCTTT. As protein: CASSQLTGPTEAFF. Full variable domain (remainder filled in from reference TRBV14 and TRBJ1-1): EAGVTQFPSHSVIEKGQTVTLRCDPISGHDNLYWYRRVMGKEIKFLLHFVKESKQDESGMPNNRFLAERTGGTYSTLKVQPAELEDSGVYFCASSQLTGPTEAFFGQGTRLTVV.

This clone turned up a few times. V usage is TRBV5-6 and J usage is TRBJ1-3; 7 bases agree with TRBD1. From germline, CDR1 is SGHDT and CDR2 YYEEEE. Trimming at V came to 4 bases and at J to 1 base, leaving 5 bases not matched to a gene. The CDR3 is 15 amino acids. The CDR3 nucleotides are TGTGCCAGCAGCCAAACAGGGGTTTCTGGAAACACCATATATTTT. It encodes CASSQTGVSGNTIYF.

The CDR3 DNA follows: TGTGCCAGCAGCTTAGCGACAGTCTACAATGAGCAGTTCTTC. It encodes CASSLATVYNEQFF. The chain uses TRBV7-9 and TRBJ2-1; tentatively, D is TRBD1 (5 bases). The CDR3 is 14 residues long. Trimming shortened V by 0 bases and J by 3 bases, and 6 bases separated the two germline ends. Germline CDR1 SEHNR, CDR2 FQNEAQ (reference sequence).

The V and J genes are TRBV6-1 and TRBJ2-4; 8 bases are shared with TRBD1. Per the germline V gene, CDR1 is MNHNS and CDR2 is SASEGT. V gave up 6 bases and J gave up 8 bases; unmatched junction bases: 12. The CDR3 extends over 15 amino acids. Written as DNA, the CDR3 is TGTGCCAGCAGCGAGCAGGGGGCGAGAGTAGACATTCAGTACTTC. Encoded protein: CASSEQGARVDIQYF.

The chain combines TRBV6-4 with TRBJ1-3; 12 nucleotides match TRBD1. This CDR3 is built from 19 residues. CDR1 and CDR2 (germline): MRHNA, SNTAGT. J gave up 4 bases and V 6 bases, and 16 bases lay outside the gene matches. CDR3 sequence reads: CASRNTPGQGAARGNTIYF. The CDR3 nucleotides read TGTGCCAGCAGGAACACACCGGGACAGGGGGCCGCGAGAGGAAACACCATATATTTT.

The chain carries TRBV4-3 and TRBJ2-1, with 9 bases fitting TRBD1. V shed 6 bases and J 8 bases; nucleotides not matched to a gene: 8. Germline CDR1 LGHNA, CDR2 YSLEER. This CDR3 has 14 amino acids. CDR3 residues: CASSPDRGRDEQFF. The CDR3 coding sequence is TGCGCCAGCAGTCCGGACAGGGGTAGAGATGAGCAGTTCTTC.

J is TRBJ2-3 and V is TRBV29-1; TRBD2 is a possible D gene (6 bases). The CDR3 is 17 amino acids. Trimming removed 4 bases at V and 2 bases at J, with 22 bases between. The germline V gene has CDR1 SQVTM and CDR2 ANQGSEA. CDR3 in amino acids: CSVAELAEGWVTDTQYF. As DNA, the CDR3 is TGCAGCGTTGCCGAACTCGCGGAGGGATGGGTCACAGATACGCAGTATTTT.

The chain's CDR3 is CASSGGQGAGQPQHF. CDR3 DNA sequence: TGTGCCAGCAGTGGCGGACAGGGGGCAGGACAGCCCCAGCATTTT. The chain recombines TRBV6-1 with TRBJ1-5; the match to TRBD1 covers 11 bases. This CDR3 comprises 15 residues. Germline assignment: CDR1 MNHNS and CDR2 SASEGT. Trimming cost V 4 bases and J 7 bases; bases outside gene matches: 6.

The chain combines TRBV19 with TRBJ1-4, with 7 bases identical to TRBD1. CDR1 LNHDA and CDR2 SQIVND come from the germline V gene (reference sequence). V shed 4 bases, J shed 0 bases, and the junction held 5 bases outside the gene matches. This CDR3 has 16 amino acids. CDR3: CASSNYRGATNEKLFF. The CDR3 bases are TGTGCCAGTAGTAATTACAGGGGAGCAACTAATGAAAAACTGTTTTTT.

This clone was counted only a few times. The chain combines TRBV6-6 with TRBJ1-5, with 12 positions matching TRBD1. Trimming cost V 7 bases and J 6 bases; bases outside gene matches: 10. The CDR3 contains 16 residues. Germline CDR1 and CDR2: MNHNY and SVGAGI (reference sequence). The CDR3 nucleotides read TGTGCCAGCACCCAAACCGGGACAGGGGGCTTTCAGCCCCAGCATTTT. It specifies CASTQTGTGGFQPQHF.

This sequence joins TRBV30 and TRBJ1-3; D call uncertain. The V gene lost 4 bases and the J gene lost 4 bases, with 5 bases spanning the gap. CDR1 GTSNPN and CDR2 SVGIG come from the germline V gene (reference sequence). This CDR3 has 11 residues. The CDR3 region is CAWTGGNTIYF. As DNA, the CDR3 is TGTGCCTGGACCGGGGGAAACACCATATATTTT.

The rearrangement links TRBV10-3 to TRBJ1-1; the D gene is possibly TRBD1 (6 bases). The V gene's germline CDR1 is ENHRY and CDR2 SYGVKD. V shed 3 bases and J shed 0 bases, with 14 bases lying between them. The CDR3 loop spans 16 amino acids. The CDR3 here is CAISDADSPMNTEAFF. The CDR3 DNA follows: TGTGCCATCAGTGACGCGGACAGCCCCATGAACACTGAAGCTTTCTTT.